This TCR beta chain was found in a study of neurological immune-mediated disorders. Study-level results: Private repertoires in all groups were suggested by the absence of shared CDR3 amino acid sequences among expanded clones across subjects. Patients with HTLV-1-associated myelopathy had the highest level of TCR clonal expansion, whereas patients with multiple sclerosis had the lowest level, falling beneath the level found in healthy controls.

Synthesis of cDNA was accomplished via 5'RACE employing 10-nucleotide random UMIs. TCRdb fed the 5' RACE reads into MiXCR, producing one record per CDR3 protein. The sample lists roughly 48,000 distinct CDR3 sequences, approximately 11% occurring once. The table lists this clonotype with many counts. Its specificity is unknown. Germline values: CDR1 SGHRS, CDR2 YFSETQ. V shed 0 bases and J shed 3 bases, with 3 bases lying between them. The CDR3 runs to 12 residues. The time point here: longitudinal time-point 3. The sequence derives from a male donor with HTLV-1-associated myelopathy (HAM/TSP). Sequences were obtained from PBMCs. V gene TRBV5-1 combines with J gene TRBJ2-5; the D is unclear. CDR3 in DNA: TGCGCCAGCAGCTTGGGTAAAGAGACCCAGTACTTC. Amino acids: CASSLGKETQYF.